One sample yielded the 22 T cell receptor beta chains listed below, sequenced in a study of shared clonotypes between healthy human individuals. Naive CD8 cells lacked CD45RO, underwent positive selection for CCR7 and left out terminally differentiated effector memory CD45RA+ cells. Sequencing used immunoSEQ multiplex PCR; TCRdb keeps in-frame clones, though not all of them. Of about 700,000 clones in the sample, about 90% were seen once. The source material was naive CD8+ T cells sorted from blood. The source is a man aged 25-45 years in good health.

For the CDR3, the DNA is TGTGCCAGCAGCTTAGCCCCGGGAGTAGGTACCGGGGAGCTGTTTTTT. Protein product: CASSLAPGVGTGELFF. The V gene is TRBV7-9, the J gene TRBJ2-2, with a possible D match to TRBD2 (6 bases). Germline V gene lookup returns CDR1 SEHNR and CDR2 FQNEAQ (reference sequence). The CDR3 spans 16 residues. Deletions cut 0 bases from V and 5 bases from J, with 13 bases between.

The chain carries TRBV6-1 and TRBJ2-5; D perhaps matches TRBD2 (6 bases). V was pared by 3 bases and J by 5 bases, with 16 bases between. The germline CDR1 and CDR2 sequences are MNHNS and SASEGT. CDR3 length equals 15 residues. The CDR3 coding sequence is TGTGCCAGCAGTGAGGGCCGGACCGGAGGGGAGACCCAGTACTTC. As protein: CASSEGRTGGETQYF.

This clone was recorded once. This chain links TRBV30 with TRBJ2-3; D perhaps matches TRBD1 (6 bases). V was pared by 2 bases and J by 2 bases, with 11 bases between. CDR1 is GTSNPN, CDR2 SVGIG, per germline (reference sequence). The CDR3 has 14 amino acids. CDR3 region: CAWSRGSDTDTQYF. In DNA, the CDR3 is TGTGCCTGGAGTAGGGGGAGTGACACAGATACGCAGTATTTT.

As concerns this clone: The junction shows a germline mismatch at one end, possibly a read error. The rearrangement links TRBV30 to TRBJ2-1; 8 positions match TRBD2. This CDR3 is 14 amino acids long. Germline CDR1 GTSNPN, CDR2 SVGIG (reference sequence). In nucleotides, the CDR3 is TGTGCCTGGAAAGACACTAGCGGATTGAATGGGCAGTTCTTC. Its protein is CAWKDTSGLNGQFF. Full variable domain (rest looked up from reference TRBV30 and TRBJ2-1): SQTIHQWPATLVQPVGSPLSLECTVEGTSNPNLYWYRQAAGRGLQLLFYSVGIGQISSEVPQNLSASRPQDRQFILSSKKLLLSDSGFYLCAWKDTSGLNGQFFGPGTRLTVL.

This rearrangement joins TRBV18 to TRBJ2-1; maybe TRBD2 (6 bases). V lost 2 bases, J lost 4 bases, and 9 bases lay in between. Germline CDR1 reads KGHSH; CDR2 reads LQKENI. The CDR3 is 14 residues long. The CDR3 DNA sequence: TGTGCCAGCTCACCAGCTGGGGGGTACAATGAGCAGTTCTTC. It is translated as CASSPAGGYNEQFF.

The rearrangement links TRBV7-9 to TRBJ2-7; TRBD1 is a possible D gene (5 bases). CDR1 and CDR2 from the germline V gene are SEHNR and FQNEAQ (reference sequence). Trimming pared 6 bases from V and 0 bases from J, leaving 15 bases between. CDR3 length equals 15 residues. The CDR3 is CASSHSGRSSYEQYF. The DNA of the CDR3 is TGTGCCAGCAGTCATTCAGGGCGTAGCTCCTACGAGCAGTACTTC.

Concerning this clone: The same CDR3 can be traced to other DNA sequences in this sample. This chain connects TRBV7-9 to TRBJ2-2; no definite D call. The CDR3 length is 12 residues. V gave up 1 base and J gave up 6 bases, with 3 bases separating them. The germline CDR1 and CDR2 sequences are SEHNR and FQNEAQ (reference sequence). CDR3 nucleotides: TGTGCCAGCAGCTTAGGGTCCGGGGAGCTGTTTTTT. Protein product: CASSLGSGELFF.

The chain has TRBV7-2 and TRBJ1-1; D is undetermined. This CDR3 has 13 amino acids. CDR1 SGHTA and CDR2 FQGNSA come from the germline V gene. The V end was cut by 6 bases, the J end by 1 base, with 9 bases between. The CDR3 sequence: CASSELANTEAFF. CDR3 nucleotides: TGTGCCAGCAGTGAATTGGCGAACACTGAAGCTTTCTTT.

J is TRBJ2-2 and V is TRBV5-1; no reliable D call. Trimming cost V 2 bases and J 8 bases, with 13 bases left between them. There are 14 residues in the CDR3. Germline assignment: CDR1 SGHRS and CDR2 YFSETQ. The CDR3 DNA follows: TGCGCCAGCAGCTTAGACGGCGGTGCTGGGGAGCTGTTTTTT. Residues: CASSLDGGAGELFF.

This chain joins TRBV5-6 and TRBJ2-5, with 13 nucleotides matching TRBD2. Trimming at V came to 4 bases and at J to 5 bases, leaving 11 bases not matched to a gene. This CDR3 region has 17 residues. The V gene's germline CDR1 is SGHDT and CDR2 YYEEEE. The CDR3 sequence: CASSPGLAGASRETQYF. The CDR3 DNA is TGTGCCAGCAGCCCAGGACTAGCGGGAGCAAGTCGGGAGACCCAGTACTTC.

The V and J genes are TRBV5-1 and TRBJ2-3; 8 nucleotides line up with TRBD1. Germline CDR1 is SGHRS and CDR2 is YFSETQ. After removal of 5 bases from V and 6 bases from J, the junction contained 11 bases not matched to a gene. The CDR3 covers 15 residues. The CDR3 protein is CASSYDRGDGDTQYF. In DNA form, the CDR3 reads TGCGCCAGCAGTTACGACAGGGGCGATGGGGATACGCAGTATTTT.

The V and J genes are TRBV2 and TRBJ2-1; 9 positions match TRBD2. The CDR3 length is 22 residues. The J segment lost 8 bases and the V segment lost 4 bases, leaving 30 bases of the junction unmatched. Germline assignment: CDR1 SNHLY and CDR2 FYNNEI. CDR3 loop: CASSVPPYGTSIRSDKRDEQFF. In DNA form, the CDR3 reads TGTGCCAGCAGTGTGCCCCCTTACGGGACTAGCATCAGGTCGGATAAAAGGGATGAGCAGTTCTTC. The full variable domain, with the rest looked up from reference TRBV2 and TRBJ2-1, is EPEVTQTPSHQVTQMGQEVILRCVPISNHLYFYWYRQILGQKVEFLVSFYNNEISEKSEIFDDQFSVERPDGSNFTLKIRSTKLEDSAMYFCASSVPPYGTSIRSDKRDEQFFGPGTRLTVL.

The chain is built from TRBV2 and TRBJ2-1; D tentatively reads TRBD1 or TRBD2 (5 bases each). The CDR3 length is 16 residues. The germline gives CDR1 SNHLY, CDR2 FYNNEI. Trimming left V 4 bases short and J 7 bases short, with 20 bases between. CDR3 in DNA: TGTGCCAGCAGTGGTACCGGGTCCTCCGGGGCGAATGAGCAGTTCTTC. This gives the protein CASSGTGSSGANEQFF.

This clone was detected only a few times. The chain links TRBV7-6 to TRBJ2-7; possibly TRBD2 for D (6 bases). The CDR3 runs to 16 residues. Trimming took 1 base from V and 0 from J, leaving 13 bases between them. Germline V gives CDR1 SGHVS, CDR2 FNYEAQ. The CDR3 loop reads CASSLEGDSSSYEQYF. The CDR3 DNA sequence: TGTGCCAGCAGCTTAGAAGGGGACTCTAGCTCCTACGAGCAGTACTTC.

The CDR3 is CASSLMAGQGARTGELFF. Here the CDR3 DNA reads TGTGCCAGCAGCTTAATGGCCGGACAGGGGGCGCGCACCGGGGAGCTGTTTTTT. The V call is TRBV13, the J call TRBJ2-2; TRBD1 aligns across 11 bases. Germline CDR1 PRHDT, CDR2 FYEKMQ (reference sequence). This CDR3 is 18 amino acids long. J gave up 4 bases and V 2 bases, and 9 bases lay outside the gene matches. Filled out from reference TRBV13 and TRBJ2-2, the complete variable domain reads AAGVIQSPRHLIKEKRETATLKCYPIPRHDTVYWYQQGPGQDPQFLISFYEKMQSDKGSIPDRFSAQQFSDYHSELNMSSLELGDSALYFCASSLMAGQGARTGELFFGEGSRLTVL.

The rearrangement uses TRBV29-1 and TRBJ2-7; 10 bases map to TRBD2. The V gene's germline CDR1 is SQVTM and CDR2 ANQGSEA. The CDR3 is 13 amino acids. With 4 bases clipped from V and 3 bases from J, the junction kept 3 bases outside the gene matches. CDR3 residues: CSVVLAGVYEQYF. The CDR3 DNA is TGCAGCGTTGTCCTAGCGGGAGTCTACGAGCAGTACTTC.

The chain joins TRBV7-9 to TRBJ2-7; 10 bases map to TRBD1. This CDR3 has 15 residues. With V trimmed by 1 base and J by 5 bases, 5 bases remained unmatched. The germline CDR1 and CDR2 sequences are SEHNR and FQNEAQ (reference sequence). As DNA, the CDR3 is TGTGCCAGCAGCTTAGAGGGACAGGGGACCCACGAGCAGTACTTC. The encoded protein is CASSLEGQGTHEQYF.

The chain is built from TRBV2 and TRBJ1-1; 8 nucleotides align to TRBD1. This CDR3 comprises 14 residues. Germline V CDR1 and CDR2: SNHLY, FYNNEI. Unmatched junction bases numbered 5, after V lost 6 bases and J lost 2 bases. CDR3 coding DNA: TGTGCCAGCAGGGACGGACAGGGTAACACTGAAGCTTTCTTT. This encodes CASRDGQGNTEAFF. The whole variable domain, filled in from reference TRBV2 and TRBJ1-1, reads EPEVTQTPSHQVTQMGQEVILRCVPISNHLYFYWYRQILGQKVEFLVSFYNNEISEKSEIFDDQFSVERPDGSNFTLKIRSTKLEDSAMYFCASRDGQGNTEAFFGQGTRLTVV.

The V gene is TRBV27, the J gene TRBJ2-3, with TRBD2 identical over 10 bases. With V trimmed by 6 bases and J by 3 bases, 12 bases remained unmatched. This CDR3 spans 17 amino acids. In germline, CDR1 is MNHEY, CDR2 SMNVEV (reference sequence). Here the CDR3 DNA reads TGTGCCAGCAGCACCTTAGCGGGAGGCATGGTTACAGATACGCAGTATTTT. Translation gives CASSTLAGGMVTDTQYF.

There are a few counts of this clone. The chain carries TRBV19 and TRBJ2-7, with D possibly being TRBD1 (6 bases). CDR3 length equals 14 residues. V dropped 6 bases and J dropped 2 bases, with 14 bases sitting between them. CDR1 and CDR2 (germline): LNHDA, SQIVND (reference sequence). CDR3 nucleotide sequence: TGTGCCAGTAGCACCGGGACACTGACCTACGAGCAGTACTTC. Its protein is CASSTGTLTYEQYF.

The V call is TRBV29-1, the J call TRBJ2-1, with 7 bases identical to TRBD2. This CDR3 comprises 12 residues. Germline V gene sequence: CDR1 SQVTM, CDR2 ANQGSEA. After removal of 6 bases from V and 6 bases from J, the junction contained 5 bases not matched to a gene. CDR3 nucleotide sequence: TGCAGCGTACGACTAGCCCGCAATGAGCAGTTCTTC. The encoded protein is CSVRLARNEQFF.

The V gene is TRBV5-1, the J gene TRBJ2-3; 10 bases agree with TRBD2. Trimming at V came to 3 bases and at J to 1 base, leaving 5 bases not matched to a gene. Germline CDR1 is SGHRS and CDR2 is YFSETQ. The CDR3 has 16 residues. CDR3 sequence: CASSYRLAGGTDTQYF. CDR3 sequence (DNA): TGCGCCAGCAGCTATCGGCTAGCGGGAGGCACAGATACGCAGTATTTT.